The source of this T cell receptor (beta chain) is a study of T-cell reconstitution after alpha-beta-depleted transplantation in children. Study-wide points: Two months or so post-transplant, alpha-beta T cells reportedly derived from several hundred expanded graft clones. Day-60 TCRbeta diversity that was high in some patients was derived from surviving recipient T cells and thymic progenitors. A year post-transplant, T-cell counts and diversity derived mostly from newly produced T cells.

About this clonotype itself: Its antigen is unidentified. A much larger clone lies a single base off, so this may be a read error.

This CDR3 is 14 amino acids long. The germline V gene has CDR1 DFQATT and CDR2 SNEGSKA (reference sequence). Unique molecular identifiers were built into the TCRbeta library. Using its own MiXCR run on the PCR reads, TCRdb lists one record per CDR3 protein. The sample holds hundreds of thousands of distinct CDR3 sequences; roughly 13% are singletons and the top ten take 0.65% to 0.9%. This material consisted of PBMCs, taken before TCRalphabeta/CD19-depleted stem cell transplant. This receptor was obtained from a girl aged 2-10 years with congenital amegakaryocytic thrombocytopenia, due to receive a stem cell transplant. The chain is built from TRBV20-1 and TRBJ2-2; weak D call: TRBD2 (5 bases). DNA of the CDR3: TGCAGTGCTAGACCCCCCCACAGCACCGGGGAGCCGTTTTTT. Residues: CSARPPHSTGEPFF.